Shown below are 30 T cell receptor beta chains from a single sample sequenced in a study of cytomegalovirus exposure and HLA in healthy donors. 60 Vbeta and 13 Jbeta primers were used in PCR. Sequencing was performed with immunoSEQ multiplex PCR; in TCRdb, only in-frame clones are kept and a portion is missing. The sample holds about 130,000 clones, about four fifths seen once. The sample consisted of PBMCs. The receptors here all came from a man aged 30 to 39 in good health and CMV-seronegative.

This clone was observed once. This rearrangement joins TRBV5-6 to TRBJ2-5; 11 bases are shared with TRBD1. Germline trimming cut 3 bases from V and 5 bases from J; bases unmatched to any gene: 3. CDR3 size: 14 residues. Germline assignment: CDR1 SGHDT and CDR2 YYEEEE. The CDR3, as DNA: TGTGCCAGCAGCTGGACAGGGGGCGCGGAGACCCAGTACTTC. Translated: CASSWTGGAETQYF. The variable domain in full, with the rest retrieved from reference TRBV5-6 and TRBJ2-5, is DAGVTQSPTHLIKTRGQQVTLRCSPKSGHDTVSWYQQALGQGPQFIFQYYEEEERQRGNFPDRFSGHQFPNYSSELNVNALLLGDSALYLCASSWTGGAETQYFGPGTRLLVL.

This chain joins TRBV15 and TRBJ2-5, with 8 nucleotides matching TRBD2. Per germline, CDR1 LNHNV and CDR2 YYDKDF (reference sequence). CDR3 size: 16 residues. V lost 7 bases and J lost 6; bases outside the gene matches: 16. The CDR3 protein is CATNEASGLPRKTQYF. CDR3 bases: TGTGCCACCAATGAGGCTAGCGGGCTCCCCAGGAAGACCCAGTACTTC.

This clone appeared a single time. The V gene is TRBV7-3, the J gene TRBJ2-7, with a weak D call TRBD2 (5 bases). Between the trimmed V and J ends, which lost 0 bases and 0 bases, there was a span of 6 bases. Germline assignment: CDR1 SGHTA and CDR2 FQGTGA. The CDR3 is 14 amino acids. CDR3 nucleotide sequence: TGTGCCAGCAGCTTAACCGGGGTCTCCTACGAGCAGTACTTC. Translation: CASSLTGVSYEQYF.

There are a few counts of this clone. This sequence joins TRBV10-1 and TRBJ2-5; 12 bases are a match to TRBD2. With 0 bases clipped from V and 2 bases from J, the junction kept 10 bases outside the gene matches. Germline values: CDR1 WNHNN, CDR2 SYGVQD (reference sequence). The CDR3 spans 19 residues. DNA of the CDR3: TGCGCCAGCAGTGAGTCTAGGGGGCGGACTAGCGGGACTCAAGAGACCCAGTACTTC. Protein product: CASSESRGRTSGTQETQYF.

This clone was seen a single time. The J gene is TRBJ1-1, the V gene TRBV5-1, with D uncertain. This CDR3 contains 15 residues. V lost 5 bases to trimming and J lost 5 bases, with 19 bases between them. Looked up from germline, CDR1 is SGHRS and CDR2 is YFSETQ. In DNA form, the CDR3 reads TGCGCCAGCAGTGCGGGCGGTAGCAGTGGGACTGAAGCTTTCTTT. This sequence encodes CASSAGGSSGTEAFF.

The chain carries TRBV6-5 and TRBJ1-1; the match to TRBD1 covers 7 bases. This CDR3 is built from 14 residues. Germline CDR1 reads MNHEY; CDR2 reads SVGAGI. The junction had 0 bases not matched to a gene; V was cut back by 2 bases and J by 0 bases. The CDR3: CASSYQGVNTEAFF. The CDR3 region has the DNA TGTGCCAGCAGTTACCAGGGGGTGAACACTGAAGCTTTCTTT.

The chain carries TRBV28 and TRBJ2-7, with 7 bases aligning to TRBD2. This CDR3 is built from 14 residues. CDR1 and CDR2 (germline): MDHEN, SYDVKM. V trimming: 6 bases; J trimming: 2 bases; junction bases outside the gene matches: 7. CDR3 region: CASSPPGGPYEQYF. DNA for the CDR3: TGTGCCAGCAGCCCCCCGGGGGGACCCTACGAGCAGTACTTC.

V and J are TRBV14 and TRBJ2-2; TRBD1 might be the D (5 bases). Trimming removed 4 bases at V and 2 bases at J, with 11 bases between. CDR1 and CDR2 (germline): SGHDN, FVKESK. The CDR3 spans 15 residues. In DNA form, the CDR3 reads TGTGCCAGCAGCCCTTTAGGGGTAAACACCGGGGAGCTGTTTTTT. This sequence encodes CASSPLGVNTGELFF.

The chain is built from TRBV13 and TRBJ2-3, with 8 bases that match TRBD2. Losses at the gene ends were 3 bases for V and 1 base for J; bases not matched to a gene: 3. Germline CDR1 reads PRHDT; CDR2 reads FYEKMQ (reference sequence). The CDR3 loop spans 15 amino acids. The CDR3: CASSLSGRGTDTQYF. The CDR3 bases are TGTGCCAGCAGCTTGAGCGGGAGAGGCACAGATACGCAGTATTTT. Filled out from reference TRBV13 and TRBJ2-3, the complete variable domain reads AAGVIQSPRHLIKEKRETATLKCYPIPRHDTVYWYQQGPGQDPQFLISFYEKMQSDKGSIPDRFSAQQFSDYHSELNMSSLELGDSALYFCASSLSGRGTDTQYFGPGTRLTVL.

This chain links TRBV30 with TRBJ1-2, with D perhaps TRBD1 (6 bases). Trimming cost V 5 bases and J 13 bases, with 14 bases left between them. The CDR3 totals 10 residues. The germline gives CDR1 GTSNPN, CDR2 SVGIG (reference sequence). The CDR3 reads CAWWGRGLTF. The CDR3 DNA follows: TGTGCCTGGTGGGGCAGGGGTCTCACCTTC. The full variable domain, in which reference TRBV30 and TRBJ1-2 provide the parts outside the CDR3, is SQTIHQWPATLVQPVGSPLSLECTVEGTSNPNLYWYRQAAGRGLQLLFYSVGIGQISSEVPQNLSASRPQDRQFILSSKKLLLSDSGFYLCAWWGRGLTFGSGTRLTVV.

This clone was observed a single time. The genes are TRBV7-2 and TRBJ2-6; maybe TRBD2 (5 bases). CDR1 and CDR2 (germline): SGHTA, FQGNSA. There are 17 residues in the CDR3. Trimming took off 5 bases at V and 2 bases at J, with 16 bases between the two ends. CDR3 sequence: CASSPRRPGTGANVLTF. The CDR3, as DNA: TGTGCCAGCAGCCCCCGACGCCCCGGGACTGGGGCCAACGTCCTGACTTTC.

The rearrangement joins TRBV29-1 to TRBJ2-5; 12 bases match TRBD2. This CDR3 spans 14 amino acids. The V gene end was trimmed by 7 bases and the J gene end by 4 bases; junction bases not matched to a gene: 7. Germline V CDR1 and CDR2: SQVTM, ANQGSEA. The DNA for the CDR3 is TGCAGCGCGCTACTAGCGGGGGGCCGAGAGACCCAGTACTTC. As protein: CSALLAGGRETQYF. Full variable domain (rest looked up from reference TRBV29-1 and TRBJ2-5): SAVISQKPSRDICQRGTSLTIQCQVDSQVTMMFWYRQQPGQSLTLIATANQGSEATYESGFVIDKFPISRPNLTFSTLTVSNMSPEDSSIYLCSALLAGGRETQYFGPGTRLLVL.

CDR3 nucleotides: TGCGCCAGCACCCATGCTCAGGTTTTCTACGAGCAGTACTTC. The encoded protein is CASTHAQVFYEQYF. The chain recombines TRBV4-1 with TRBJ2-7, with no clear D. The ends were cut back, 7 bases at V and 3 bases at J, with 16 bases in the middle. The germline gives CDR1 MGHRA, CDR2 YSYEKL. The CDR3 runs 14 residues.

This clone occurred once. This chain links TRBV5-1 with TRBJ2-7; D call uncertain. Germline-derived CDR1 and CDR2 are SGHRS and YFSETQ. The CDR3 totals 14 residues. Trimming left V 4 bases short and J 2 bases short, with 13 bases between. The CDR3 DNA is TGCGCCAGCAGCAGCCGTCCCACCCCCTACGAGCAGTACTTC. Its translation: CASSSRPTPYEQYF.

The chain recombines TRBV28 with TRBJ1-6; no firm D call. Germline V gives CDR1 MDHEN, CDR2 SYDVKM. This CDR3 is built from 16 residues. The V and J ends lost 2 bases and 0 bases respectively, with 8 bases between them. CDR3 in amino acids: CASSLSASSYNSPLHF. In nucleotides, the CDR3 is TGTGCCAGCAGTTTAAGCGCTAGCTCCTATAATTCACCCCTCCACTTT.

This chain links TRBV10-1 with TRBJ2-3, with unresolved D. The germline V gene encodes CDR1 WNHNN and CDR2 SYGVQD (reference sequence). This CDR3 comprises 14 residues. V shed 3 bases and J shed 4 bases, with 11 bases lying between them. The CDR3 DNA reads as TGCGCCAGCAGTGACGGCGGTAAGGCAGATACGCAGTATTTT. Encoded protein: CASSDGGKADTQYF.

This chain connects TRBV19 to TRBJ1-5, with D possibly matching TRBD1 (5 bases). V lost 6 bases and J lost 2, with 11 bases in between. Germline values: CDR1 LNHDA, CDR2 SQIVND (reference sequence). The CDR3 totals 14 residues. CDR3 in DNA: TGTGCCAGTAGCGTGAGCAGGGGCAATCAGCCCCAGCATTTT. Amino acids: CASSVSRGNQPQHF.

The V gene is TRBV2, the J gene TRBJ2-2; 10 positions agree with TRBD2. Germline loops: CDR1 SNHLY, CDR2 FYNNEI. The CDR3 totals 16 residues. V lost 2 bases and J lost 3; bases outside the gene matches: 3. The CDR3 is CASSERLAGDTGELFF. The CDR3, as DNA: TGTGCCAGCAGTGAAAGGCTAGCGGGAGACACCGGGGAGCTGTTTTTT.

This clone occurred many times. J is TRBJ1-1 and V is TRBV5-4, with D possibly TRBD1 on 5 matching bases. The ends were cut back, 1 base at V and 9 bases at J, with 16 bases in the middle. The V gene's germline CDR1 is SGHNT and CDR2 YYREEE (reference sequence). The CDR3 has 14 residues. CDR3 coding DNA: TGTGCCAGCAGCTTGATCGGACAAGGGAATAAAGCTTTCTTT. This gives the protein CASSLIGQGNKAFF.

This clone was seen a few times. This chain uses TRBV7-6 with TRBJ2-1, with D possibly matching TRBD1 (6 bases). Trimming cost V 4 bases and J 8 bases, with 12 bases left between them. Germline CDR1 SGHVS, CDR2 FNYEAQ. This CDR3 spans 13 amino acids. The CDR3, as DNA: TGTGCCAGCAGCTCCTACAGGGACCATGAGCAGTTCTTC. It specifies CASSSYRDHEQFF.

V and J are TRBV6-5 and TRBJ2-5; D might be TRBD2 (6 bases). Germline CDR1 reads MNHEY; CDR2 reads SVGAGI. This CDR3 contains 14 residues. Trimming pared 7 bases from V and 4 bases from J, leaving 16 bases between. CDR3 residues: CASTGWGVSETQYF. The CDR3 bases are TGTGCCAGCACTGGATGGGGGGTTTCAGAGACCCAGTACTTC.

The chain employs TRBV28 and TRBJ2-1; 12 positions agree with TRBD2. The CDR3 is 15 residues long. Per the germline V gene, CDR1 is MDHEN and CDR2 is SYDVKM. V was pared by 4 bases and J by 5 bases, with 3 bases of the junction left unmatched. CDR3 bases: TGTGCCAGCAGTTGGGCTAGCGGGGGGGACAATGAGCAGTTCTTC. It translates to CASSWASGGDNEQFF.

The chain carries TRBV6-6 and TRBJ1-4, with D tentatively TRBD1 (5 bases). CDR1 is MNHNY and CDR2 is SVGAGI in the germline V gene (reference sequence). The CDR3 consists of 13 residues. Trimming shortened V by 7 bases and J by 4 bases, and 10 bases separated the two germline ends. This CDR3 is CASTTGYNEKLFF. The CDR3 DNA follows: TGTGCCAGCACTACAGGCTATAATGAAAAACTGTTTTTT.

The gene calls are TRBV5-1 and TRBJ2-1; 10 bases are a match to TRBD2. CDR1 is SGHRS, CDR2 YFSETQ, per germline. J was trimmed by 5 bases and V by 4 bases; bases with no gene match: 6. The CDR3 contains 15 residues. As DNA, the CDR3 is TGCGCCAGCAGCCCTACTAGCGGGGTAAACAATGAGCAGTTCTTC. Translation gives CASSPTSGVNNEQFF. Together with reference TRBV5-1 and TRBJ2-1, the CDR3 gives the full variable domain: KAGVTQTPRYLIKTRGQQVTLSCSPISGHRSVSWYQQTPGQGLQFLFEYFSETQRNKGNFPGRFSGRQFSNSRSEMNVSTLELGDSALYLCASSPTSGVNNEQFFGPGTRLTVL.

V usage is TRBV7-2 and J usage is TRBJ2-1, with TRBD2 identical over 7 bases. The V gene end was trimmed by 8 bases and the J gene end by 3 bases; junction bases not matched to a gene: 10. The length of the CDR3 is 15 residues. Germline lookup yields CDR1 SGHTA and CDR2 FQGNSA. CDR3 sequence: CASASSAGDYNEQFF. The CDR3 DNA reads as TGTGCCAGCGCGAGTTCGGCGGGGGACTACAATGAGCAGTTCTTC.

This clone turned up a few times. The chain links TRBV10-3 to TRBJ2-3; 11 nucleotides match TRBD2. This CDR3 spans 16 amino acids. Losses at the gene ends were 4 bases for V and 2 bases for J; bases not matched to a gene: 5. Germline CDR1 reads ENHRY; CDR2 reads SYGVKD. CDR3 nucleotides: TGTGCCATCAGTGGGAAACTAGCGGGGGCCACAGATACGCAGTATTTT. It translates to CAISGKLAGATDTQYF.

The CDR3 is CASSRQGDLRETQYF. The DNA of the CDR3 is TGCGCCAGCAGCCGACAGGGGGACCTCCGGGAGACCCAGTACTTC. The chain has TRBV5-1 and TRBJ2-5; TRBD1 agrees at 9 bases. V was clipped by 4 bases and J by 5 bases; unmatched bases: 9. CDR1 is SGHRS and CDR2 is YFSETQ in the germline V gene. CDR3 length: 15 residues.

The gene calls are TRBV28 and TRBJ1-1; TRBD1 might be the D (6 bases). The length of the CDR3 is 14 residues. Germline V gene sequence: CDR1 MDHEN, CDR2 SYDVKM. V was shortened by 5 bases and J by 4 bases, with 14 bases between the two germline ends. Here the CDR3 DNA reads TGTGCCAGCAGTACAGGGAGCGTGGGCACTGAAGCTTTCTTT. Protein product: CASSTGSVGTEAFF.

The J gene is TRBJ1-3, the V gene TRBV5-6; TRBD1 agrees at 10 bases. V was clipped by 3 bases and J by 1 base; unmatched bases: 4. Germline loops: CDR1 SGHDT, CDR2 YYEEEE. This CDR3 region has 16 residues. The CDR3: CASSSGTGASGNTIYF. For the CDR3, the DNA is TGTGCCAGCAGCTCCGGGACAGGGGCTTCTGGAAACACCATATATTTT.

The V and J genes are TRBV10-3 and TRBJ1-1, with TRBD1 matching over 10 bases. After removal of 7 bases from V and 3 bases from J, the junction contained 14 bases not matched to a gene. The CDR3 runs 17 residues. Germline V gene data show CDR1 as ENHRY and CDR2 as SYGVKD. CDR3 amino acids: CAINARETGGAYTEAFF. In nucleotides, the CDR3 is TGTGCCATCAACGCTCGTGAGACAGGGGGCGCATACACTGAAGCTTTCTTT.